The 2 T cell receptor beta chains reported below all come from one sample, sequenced in a study of cytomegalovirus exposure and HLA in healthy donors. Amplification used 60 Vbeta primers and 13 Jbeta primers. TCRdb's copy holds only in-frame clones and misses some; the assay was immunoSEQ multiplex PCR. The repertoire holds 120,000 to 150,000 clones, about 77% seen once, with approximately 1.5% in the top ten. Sequenced input: PBMCs. All receptors derive from a female donor in good health and CMV-seronegative.

The chain combines TRBV5-1 with TRBJ2-7; TRBD1 might be the D (5 bases). Trimming removed 7 bases at V and 6 bases at J, with 17 bases between. The CDR3 has 13 amino acids. Germline V gene sequence: CDR1 SGHRS, CDR2 YFSETQ. CDR3: CASASGRQGEQYF. The DNA for the CDR3 is TGCGCCAGCGCCTCAGGGCGCCAAGGCGAGCAGTACTTC.

This clone was counted only a few times. This rearrangement joins TRBV6-5 to TRBJ1-3; a possible D gene is TRBD1 (5 bases). The CDR3 is 14 amino acids. Between the trimmed V and J ends, which lost 4 bases and 4 bases, there was a span of 11 bases. The germline CDR1 and CDR2 sequences are MNHEY and SVGAGI. CDR3: CASSLQSGGNTIYF. The CDR3 nucleotides are TGTGCCAGCAGTTTACAATCAGGGGGAAACACCATATATTTT.